One sample yielded the 10 T cell receptor beta chains listed below, sequenced in a study of T cells in Graves' hyperthyroidism and ophthalmopathy. RNA transcripts served as the template for amplifying TCR beta CDR3 regions. The HTBI set primed first-round TCR CDR3 RT-PCR. TCRdb reprocessed the multiplex PCR reads via MiXCR and lists one record per CDR3 protein. The table has around 290,000 distinct CDR3 sequences, about an eighth seen once. Input material: blood. These receptors were collected from a woman younger than 45 with Graves' hyperthyroidism that later progressed to Graves' ophthalmopathy.

This clonotype was seen repeatedly, ten times or more. The V gene is TRBV28, the J gene TRBJ1-1; D call uncertain. Germline CDR1 reads MDHEN; CDR2 reads SYDVKM. V lost 8 bases and J 7 bases, leaving 11 bases between the germline ends. CDR3 length: 11 amino acids. CDR3: CASLLLNEAFF. The CDR3 nucleotides read TGTGCCAGCCTATTGCTGAATGAAGCTTTCTTT.

This clonotype was picked up many times. The chain combines TRBV20-1 with TRBJ2-7; D gene unclear. The CDR3 extends over 16 amino acids. Per germline, CDR1 DFQATT and CDR2 SNEGSKA (reference sequence). V lost 3 bases and J 0 bases, leaving 18 bases between the germline ends. In DNA form, the CDR3 reads TGCAGTGCTAGCTCCGAGAAACGCATTACCTCCTACGAGCAGTACTTC. It encodes CSASSEKRITSYEQYF.

The chain is built from TRBV5-1 and TRBJ2-7; D ambiguous. The CDR3 consists of 14 residues. Trimming removed 0 bases from V and 3 bases from J, with 10 bases in between. Germline V CDR1 and CDR2: SGHRS, YFSETQ. The CDR3 here is CASSLGTVNYEQYF. CDR3 DNA: TGCGCCAGCAGCTTGGGGACGGTAAACTACGAGCAGTACTTC.

This clonotype showed up just a few times. This sequence joins TRBV19 and TRBJ2-1; D unresolved. The length of the CDR3 is 16 residues. CDR1 LNHDA and CDR2 SQIVND come from the germline V gene (reference sequence). Between the trimmed V and J ends, which lost 3 bases and 6 bases, there was a span of 18 bases. The CDR3 region is CASSMLGYSGSNEQFF. The CDR3, as DNA: TGTGCCAGTAGTATGTTGGGTTACTCCGGGTCCAATGAGCAGTTCTTC.

This clonotype was counted at least ten times. The chain has TRBV4-1 and TRBJ2-7, with D possibly matching TRBD2 (5 bases). Trimming stripped 0 bases from V and 4 bases from J, with 16 bases between. The CDR3 totals 16 residues. Germline V gene data show CDR1 as MGHRA and CDR2 as YSYEKL. CDR3 in amino acids: CASSQDELEGIYEQYF. In DNA, the CDR3 is TGCGCCAGCAGCCAAGATGAGCTAGAGGGAATTTACGAGCAGTACTTC.

In this sample, this clonotype turned up many times. V is TRBV3-1 and J is TRBJ2-5; no firm D call. With 0 bases removed from V and 5 bases from J, the gap between germline ends came to 10 bases. This CDR3 region has 14 residues. CDR1 is LGHDT and CDR2 is YNNKEL in the germline V gene (reference sequence). CDR3 residues: CASSQDHYSETQYF. The DNA of the CDR3 is TGTGCCAGCAGCCAAGATCATTACTCGGAGACCCAGTACTTC.

Ten or more counts support this clonotype. The rearrangement joins TRBV3-1 to TRBJ2-3, with a tentative D call TRBD1 (5 bases). The germline gives CDR1 LGHDT, CDR2 YNNKEL (reference sequence). The CDR3 has 15 amino acids. The V gene lost 6 bases and the J gene lost 7 bases, with 20 bases spanning the gap. In DNA, the CDR3 is TGTGCCAGCAGTCCGATGTTGGACACGCCCCATACGCAGTATTTT. Its protein product is CASSPMLDTPHTQYF.

In this sample, this clonotype turned up once. A much larger clone lies one base from this, so it may be a read error. The CDR3 region has the DNA TGTGCCAGCACCTTATTGAGGGAGGACTTAGGAACCCAGCACTTC. Its protein product is CASTLLREDLGTQHF. V and J are TRBV28 and TRBJ2-5, with D possibly TRBD2 on 6 matching bases. CDR3 size: 15 residues. Germline V gives CDR1 MDHEN, CDR2 SYDVKM.

This clonotype was seen at least ten times. This chain joins TRBV20-1 and TRBJ2-7; 14 bases fit TRBD2. This CDR3 contains 18 residues. In germline, CDR1 is DFQATT, CDR2 SNEGSKA (reference sequence). Losses at the gene ends were 1 base for V and 10 bases for J; bases not matched to a gene: 18. CDR3 DNA: TGCAGTGCTAGAGTCAAGGGCAAGGGGGGACTAGCGGGAGATGATCAGTACTTC. This translates into CSARVKGKGGLAGDDQYF.

This clonotype was counted ten times or more. This chain joins TRBV5-1 and TRBJ2-2; 11 nucleotides align to TRBD2. The germline CDR1 and CDR2 sequences are SGHRS and YFSETQ. The CDR3 spans 19 residues. V shed 0 bases, J shed 5 bases, and the junction held 12 bases outside the gene matches. The CDR3: CASSLEGSGRAIRTGELFF. Here the CDR3 DNA reads TGCGCCAGCAGCTTGGAAGGTAGCGGGAGGGCCATAAGGACCGGGGAGCTGTTTTTT.